This TCR beta chain was captured by sequencing in a study of blood T cells in healthy people across ages. Using a J-beta primer mix together with a sample-barcoded 5' primer, a second PCR was run for roughly 7 to 12 cycles. There were at least 3 million CDR3-containing paired-end reads obtained from each sample. TCRdb called the 5' RACE reads again in MiXCR, with one record for every CDR3 protein. Of around 970,000 distinct CDR3 sequences in the sample, roughly 51% are singletons; the top ten hold roughly 23%. Turning to this clonotype: Its cognate antigen is unknown.

Healthy individuals of Caucasian origin from Russia, aged roughly 6 to 90, served as donors. Isolation yielded PBMCs, at least 7 million per sample, in every case. General study results and limits: Roughly linear age-related decline in beta diversity appeared, significant by age around 42.

This CDR3 region has 15 residues. Trimming removed 4 bases from V and 4 bases from J; junction bases left unmatched: 6. Germline V gene data show CDR1 as MNHNS and CDR2 as SASEGT. The chain has TRBV6-1 and TRBJ2-2, with 7 bases matching TRBD1. This receptor was taken from a woman aged 60-75 years in good health. Sequenced material: blood. CDR3 region: CASSVGQVFTGELFF. The CDR3 DNA follows: TGTGCCAGCAGTGTTGGACAGGTCTTCACCGGGGAGCTGTTTTTT.